This TCR beta chain emerged from a study of identical twins. Points from the study as a whole: Twin sharing of out-of-frame TCR alpha was underestimated by models in monozygotic pairs.

Turning to this clonotype: What it recognizes is unknown.

Healthy Caucasians provided all donations. Carrying unique molecular identifiers, the cDNA also gained a universal primer site through template switching. MiXCR, run by TCRdb on the 5' RACE reads, gives a single entry per CDR3 protein. The table includes 410,000 or so distinct CDR3 sequences, less than 20% detected once. This sequence was found in a man aged 50 to 60 in good health. Sequencing was performed on naive T cells sorted from blood.

CDR3 DNA sequence: TGTGCCAGTAGTATAGATCCCCGGACTGAGCAGTTCTTC. Protein sequence: CASSIDPRTEQFF. The chain combines TRBV19 with TRBJ2-1, with D uncertain. Germline values: CDR1 LNHDA, CDR2 SQIVND (reference sequence). The CDR3 has 13 amino acids. V lost 0 bases to trimming and J lost 9 bases, with 9 bases between them.